This T cell receptor (beta chain) derives from a study of shared clonotypes between healthy human individuals. This CDR3 spans 15 amino acids. Germline V lookup: CDR1 SNHLY, CDR2 FYNNEI. The ends lost 8 bases at V and 2 bases at J; junction bases unmatched: 8. Data came from immunoSEQ multiplex PCR; TCRdb stores just in-frame clones and leaves some out. The table has some 490,000 clones, 81% seen once. The sequencing input was PBMCs. This receptor was identified in a woman aged 40 to 50 in good health. Some clones in this sample may be carry-over from other donors' samples. This sequence joins TRBV2 and TRBJ2-2; 7 bases fit TRBD2. The CDR3 here is CASAALASNTGELFF. For the CDR3, the DNA is TGTGCCAGCGCCGCACTAGCGTCAAACACCGGGGAGCTGTTTTTT.